The 32 T cell receptor beta chains presented below share a single source sample, sequenced in a study of shared clonotypes between healthy human individuals. Sequenced by immunoSEQ multiplex PCR; TCRdb stores in-frame clones only, minus some. The sample shows approximately 500,000 clones, around 80% of them seen only once. The source material was PBMCs. The receptors derive from a woman aged 40 to 50 in good health. Some clones in this sample may be carry-over from other donors' samples.

V and J are TRBV11-1 and TRBJ1-1; D is ambiguous. Germline CDR1 reads SGHAT; CDR2 reads FQDESV (reference sequence). V lost 3 bases, J lost 0 bases, and 8 bases lay in between. This CDR3 has 14 residues. The CDR3 coding sequence is TGTGCCAGCAGCTTCGGGATGTTGAACACTGAAGCTTTCTTT. Translating it yields CASSFGMLNTEAFF.

V usage is TRBV6-6 and J usage is TRBJ2-7, with D possibly matching TRBD2 (5 bases). Trimming cost V 5 bases and J 3 bases, with 14 bases left between them. The CDR3 sequence is 14 residues long. Germline CDR1 and CDR2: MNHNY and SVGAGI (reference sequence). The chain's CDR3 is CASSPPGGNYEQYF. The DNA of the CDR3 is TGTGCCAGCAGTCCTCCCGGAGGCAACTACGAGCAGTACTTC.

The chain has TRBV11-2 and TRBJ2-3; no clear D. Germline CDR1 reads SGHAT; CDR2 reads FQNNGV. With 1 base removed from V and 2 bases from J, the gap between germline ends came to 10 bases. This CDR3 spans 15 amino acids. The DNA of the CDR3 is TGTGCCAGCAGCTTAGCTTCCGACTTCACAGATACGCAGTATTTT. Protein product: CASSLASDFTDTQYF.

The chain carries TRBV19 and TRBJ1-1; no firm D call. The CDR3 contains 14 residues. The V end was cut by 5 bases, the J end by 1 base, with 11 bases between. CDR1 is LNHDA, CDR2 SQIVND, per germline (reference sequence). CDR3 in amino acids: CASSALTPNTEAFF. In nucleotides, the CDR3 is TGTGCCAGTAGTGCTTTGACTCCGAACACTGAAGCTTTCTTT.

The chain is built from TRBV28 and TRBJ2-3, with D tentatively TRBD2 (7 bases). From germline, CDR1 is MDHEN and CDR2 SYDVKM. V lost 7 bases, J lost 1 base, and 21 bases lay in between. The CDR3 contains 17 residues. The chain's CDR3 is CASKEAWGGVGTDTQYF. In nucleotides, the CDR3 is TGTGCCAGCAAGGAAGCTTGGGGGGGCGTCGGCACAGATACGCAGTATTTT.

This chain connects TRBV27 to TRBJ1-5; D uncertain. The CDR3 has 14 residues. Trimming cost V 5 bases and J 2 bases, with 10 bases left between them. The germline gives CDR1 MNHEY, CDR2 SMNVEV (reference sequence). The CDR3 DNA follows: TGTGCCAGCAGTACGGCCCAGGGCAATCAGCCCCAGCATTTT. Amino acids: CASSTAQGNQPQHF.

The sample holds a few counts of this clone. The chain uses TRBV7-2 and TRBJ1-1; TRBD1 might be the D (5 bases). The germline gives CDR1 SGHTA, CDR2 FQGNSA. Trimming stripped 5 bases from V and 5 bases from J, with 18 bases between. The CDR3 runs 15 residues. CDR3 coding DNA: TGTGCCAGCAGCCCCCTCGCTCGCGGGGCAACTGAAGCTTTCTTT. This codes for CASSPLARGATEAFF.

This clone was detected only once. The CDR3 protein is CASSYPGLAGSNEQFF. The CDR3, as DNA: TGTGCCAGCAGCTACCCGGGACTAGCGGGATCCAATGAGCAGTTCTTC. The gene calls are TRBV5-4 and TRBJ2-1; 13 positions agree with TRBD2. Germline CDR1 reads SGHNT; CDR2 reads YYREEE (reference sequence). The V segment lost 3 bases and the J segment 6 bases; nucleotides outside the gene matches: 6. This CDR3 contains 16 residues.

The rearrangement uses TRBV5-1 and TRBJ2-5; the D gene is possibly TRBD1 (6 bases). Germline values: CDR1 SGHRS, CDR2 YFSETQ. The CDR3 is made up of 16 amino acids. Trimming cost V 4 bases and J 4 bases, with 20 bases left between them. The CDR3 nucleotides are TGCGCCAGCAGCCCCCTGGTTGGGGGCGTAGGAGAGACCCAGTACTTC. Its translation is CASSPLVGGVGETQYF.

J is TRBJ2-1 and V is TRBV9; 8 bases are shared with TRBD1. CDR1 and CDR2 (germline): SGDLS, YYNGEE. Losses at the gene ends were 0 bases for V and 9 bases for J; bases not matched to a gene: 11. This CDR3 contains 16 residues. In DNA form, the CDR3 reads TGTGCCAGCAGCGTAGCAGGAGGGACAGGCTTCGGTGAGCAGTTCTTC. This translates into CASSVAGGTGFGEQFF. Full variable domain (rest looked up from reference TRBV9 and TRBJ2-1): DSGVTQTPKHLITATGQRVTLRCSPRSGDLSVYWYQQSLDQGLQFLIQYYNGEERAKGNILERFSAQQFPDLHSELNLSSLELGDSALYFCASSVAGGTGFGEQFFGPGTRLTVL.

This chain connects TRBV5-5 to TRBJ2-7; D gene unclear. Between the trimmed V and J ends, which lost 0 bases and 6 bases, there was a span of 10 bases. Germline CDR1 is SGHKS and CDR2 is YYEKEE (reference sequence). The CDR3 has 13 amino acids. The CDR3: CASSLGVSVEQYF. CDR3 bases: TGTGCCAGCAGCTTGGGGGTGTCCGTCGAGCAGTACTTC.

This clone occurred a few times. This chain joins TRBV6-1 and TRBJ1-5; a possible D gene is TRBD1 (5 bases). Germline V lookup: CDR1 MNHNS, CDR2 SASEGT. Trimming took off 1 base at V and 9 bases at J, with 7 bases between the two ends. CDR3 length equals 12 residues. This CDR3 reads CASSEGDRPQHF. CDR3 coding DNA: TGTGCCAGCAGTGAAGGGGACCGGCCCCAGCATTTT.

The chain links TRBV2 to TRBJ2-5; TRBD2 matches 7 bases. The J call may be mistaken, given a closer DNA end match to TRBJ2-7. This CDR3 has 15 residues. CDR1 SNHLY and CDR2 FYNNEI come from the germline V gene. The CDR3 region has the DNA TGTGCCAGCAGTGAAGGCCTAGCGGAGATGTACGAGCAGTACTTC. This sequence encodes CASSEGLAEMYEQYF.

V usage is TRBV4-1 and J usage is TRBJ1-5; D is ambiguous. The CDR3 totals 16 residues. Germline assignment: CDR1 MGHRA and CDR2 YSYEKL. V gave up 1 base and J gave up 5 bases, with 15 bases separating them. CDR3 residues: CASSQVVLQSDQPQHF. The CDR3 DNA reads as TGCGCCAGCAGCCAAGTAGTTTTACAGTCGGATCAGCCCCAGCATTTT.

The CDR3 is CASSQQVTGANVLTF. Written as DNA, the CDR3 is TGTGCCAGCAGTCAACAGGTAACTGGGGCCAACGTCCTGACTTTC. This rearrangement joins TRBV28 to TRBJ2-6; the D gene is possibly TRBD1 (5 bases). The CDR3 sequence is 15 residues long. Deletions cut 5 bases from V and 2 bases from J, with 10 bases between. Germline V gene sequence: CDR1 MDHEN, CDR2 SYDVKM.

V is TRBV7-9 and J is TRBJ2-1; 11 nucleotides line up with TRBD2. This CDR3 has 15 residues. CDR1 is SEHNR, CDR2 FQNEAQ, per germline (reference sequence). The ends lost 11 bases at V and 7 bases at J; junction bases unmatched: 13. DNA of the CDR3: TGTGCCCTAACCGAGACTAGCGGGGTGAGGAATGAGCAGTTCTTC. Protein: CALTETSGVRNEQFF. The variable domain in full, with the rest retrieved from reference TRBV7-9 and TRBJ2-1, is DTGVSQNPRHKITKRGQNVTFRCDPISEHNRLYWYRQTLGQGPEFLTYFQNEAQLEKSRLLSDRFSAERPKGSFSTLEIQRTEQGDSAMYLCALTETSGVRNEQFFGPGTRLTVL.

This chain links TRBV10-3 with TRBJ1-5, with D perhaps TRBD1 (6 bases). The germline V gene encodes CDR1 ENHRY and CDR2 SYGVKD. This CDR3 has 14 residues. Trimming removed 4 bases from V and 7 bases from J, with 14 bases in between. The chain's CDR3 is CAISAQGMGQPQHF. CDR3 DNA: TGTGCCATCAGTGCACAGGGTATGGGACAGCCCCAGCATTTT.

The CDR3, as DNA: TGTGCCAGCAGTCCGTACGGGGGCGGAACCTACGAGCAGTACTTC. This sequence encodes CASSPYGGGTYEQYF. The chain is built from TRBV28 and TRBJ2-7; D tentatively reads TRBD1 or TRBD2 (6 bases each). CDR3 length equals 15 residues. From germline, CDR1 is MDHEN and CDR2 SYDVKM. Trimming removed 5 bases from V and 2 bases from J, with 16 bases in between.

On this clone: Other DNA sequences in the sample encode the same CDR3. This chain links TRBV27 with TRBJ2-3, with TRBD2 matching over 11 bases. The V segment lost 10 bases and the J segment 6 bases; nucleotides outside the gene matches: 6. Per the germline V gene, CDR1 is MNHEY and CDR2 is SMNVEV (reference sequence). This CDR3 is built from 13 residues. The CDR3 region is CAIRLAGTDTQYF. As DNA, the CDR3 is TGTGCCATTCGACTAGCGGGAACCGATACGCAGTATTTT.

The chain employs TRBV4-3 and TRBJ2-3; TRBD1 matches at 9 bases. The length of the CDR3 is 16 residues. The germline V gene has CDR1 LGHNA and CDR2 YSLEER. The V gene end was trimmed by 4 bases and the J gene end by 6 bases; junction bases not matched to a gene: 11. The CDR3 here is CASSPGTGRVVDTQYF. The CDR3 nucleotides read TGCGCCAGCAGCCCCGGGACAGGGAGGGTGGTGGATACGCAGTATTTT.

The chain has TRBV10-3 and TRBJ2-2; D is unresolved. The CDR3 length is 14 residues. Germline V CDR1 and CDR2: ENHRY, SYGVKD. The V and J ends lost 2 bases and 6 bases respectively, with 10 bases between them. CDR3 residues: CAISEHSTSGELFF. The CDR3, as DNA: TGTGCCATCAGTGAGCACTCAACGTCCGGGGAGCTGTTTTTT.

The rearrangement uses TRBV28 and TRBJ2-1; D remains unclear. This CDR3 contains 13 residues. Between the trimmed V and J ends, which lost 4 bases and 2 bases, there was a span of 6 bases. The germline gives CDR1 MDHEN, CDR2 SYDVKM. For the CDR3, the DNA is TGTGCCAGCAGTTGGAATGCCTACAATGAGCAGTTCTTC. It specifies CASSWNAYNEQFF.

V usage is TRBV18 and J usage is TRBJ2-5; possibly TRBD1 for D (6 bases). CDR3 length: 16 residues. Germline V lookup: CDR1 KGHSH, CDR2 LQKENI. Trimming cost V 2 bases and J 5 bases, with 18 bases left between them. CDR3 nucleotides: TGTGCCAGCTCACCAGGTCCACCGAAGGGGGTGGAGACCCAGTACTTC. As protein: CASSPGPPKGVETQYF.

The genes are TRBV4-2 and TRBJ2-2; TRBD2 matches 12 bases. V lost 6 bases and J lost 6; bases outside the gene matches: 5. The CDR3 contains 15 residues. Germline V gene sequence: CDR1 LGHNA, CDR2 YNFKEQ. The DNA for the CDR3 is TGTGCCAGCAGTCGACTAGCGGGAGCCCCCGGGGAGCTGTTTTTT. It is translated as CASSRLAGAPGELFF.

This chain connects TRBV6-1 to TRBJ2-7; 7 nucleotides match TRBD1. CDR1 is MNHNS, CDR2 SASEGT, per germline. Trimming removed 4 bases from V and 7 bases from J; junction bases left unmatched: 4. The CDR3 extends over 12 amino acids. The CDR3 bases are TGTGCCAGCAGTGTACAGGGGAGAGAGCAGTACTTC. Translation: CASSVQGREQYF.

The chain carries TRBV9 and TRBJ2-7; 7 nucleotides match TRBD1. This CDR3 comprises 13 residues. Germline assignment: CDR1 SGDLS and CDR2 YYNGEE. V shed 4 bases, J shed 3 bases, and the junction held 4 bases outside the gene matches. The CDR3 spells CASSRGQGYEQYF. The CDR3 DNA reads TGTGCCAGCAGCAGGGGGCAGGGCTACGAGCAGTACTTC.

The chain has TRBV10-2 and TRBJ2-5; D might be TRBD2 (7 bases). The DNA end is more similar to TRBJ2-7, so the J call may be wrong. CDR3 length: 18 residues. Germline V lookup: CDR1 WSHSY, CDR2 SAAADI. As DNA, the CDR3 is TGCGCCAGCAGTGAGGGGGGGCCGGGGCTAGCGGATTCCTACGAGCAGTACTTC. This translates into CASSEGGPGLADSYEQYF.

The chain recombines TRBV15 with TRBJ2-6, with D perhaps TRBD2 (7 bases). The CDR3 is 16 amino acids. Per the germline V gene, CDR1 is LNHNV and CDR2 is YYDKDF (reference sequence). With 5 bases removed from V and 5 bases from J, the gap between germline ends came to 16 bases. CDR3 sequence: CATSDEGGSRANVLTF. CDR3 DNA sequence: TGTGCCACCAGCGACGAGGGGGGGTCCAGGGCCAACGTCCTGACTTTC.

This clone was picked up a small number of times. The chain is built from TRBV7-3 and TRBJ1-1; no clear D. This CDR3 has 13 residues. The ends were cut back, 5 bases at V and 5 bases at J, with 12 bases in the middle. CDR1 and CDR2 (germline): SGHTA, FQGTGA. For the CDR3, the DNA is TGTGCCAGCAGCCTCTATGAGGGTACTGAAGCTTTCTTT. It translates to CASSLYEGTEAFF.

This clone was counted only a few times. The chain combines TRBV2 with TRBJ2-4; TRBD1 is a possible D gene (6 bases). This CDR3 spans 13 amino acids. Between the trimmed V and J ends, which lost 4 bases and 6 bases, there was a span of 10 bases. Germline V gene sequence: CDR1 SNHLY, CDR2 FYNNEI. The chain's CDR3 is CASSGAQGNIQYF. CDR3 bases: TGTGCCAGCAGTGGGGCACAGGGAAACATTCAGTACTTC.

There are a few counts of this clone. The chain carries TRBV14 and TRBJ2-1; 7 bases are a match to TRBD2. CDR3 length: 14 amino acids. J was trimmed by 4 bases and V by 3 bases; bases with no gene match: 3. Germline CDR1 and CDR2: SGHDN and FVKESK. DNA for the CDR3: TGTGCCAGCAGCCAGGTGGGGGGGTACAATGAGCAGTTCTTC. Translating gives CASSQVGGYNEQFF. Full variable domain (missing parts from reference TRBV14 and TRBJ2-1): EAGVTQFPSHSVIEKGQTVTLRCDPISGHDNLYWYRRVMGKEIKFLLHFVKESKQDESGMPNNRFLAERTGGTYSTLKVQPAELEDSGVYFCASSQVGGYNEQFFGPGTRLTVL.

The chain links TRBV6-5 to TRBJ2-1; D is ambiguous. The V and J ends lost 2 bases and 2 bases respectively, with 10 bases between them. The CDR3 totals 15 residues. The germline V gene encodes CDR1 MNHEY and CDR2 SVGAGI. CDR3: CASSYLFGTYNEQFF. The CDR3 DNA is TGTGCCAGCAGTTACCTGTTTGGAACCTACAATGAGCAGTTCTTC.